Listed here are 15 T cell receptor beta chains from one sample, sequenced in a study of blood T cells in healthy people across ages. A second PCR, run for about 7 to 11 cycles, used a sample-barcoded 5' primer plus a J-beta primer mix. TCRdb reprocessed the 5' RACE reads via MiXCR and lists one record per CDR3 protein. The sample carries 1.5 million to 2 million distinct CDR3 sequences, 28% recorded once. The sequencing sample was made of blood. The receptors here all came from a woman aged 25 to 45 in good health.

The chain recombines TRBV12-5 with TRBJ2-3; D ambiguous. The ends were cut back, 5 bases at V and 4 bases at J, with 19 bases in the middle. Germline V lookup: CDR1 LGHNT, CDR2 FRNRAP. CDR3 length equals 16 residues. Written as DNA, the CDR3 is TGTGCTAGTGGTCCGTCATCGGACGCTCACTCAGATACGCAGTATTTT. Amino acid sequence: CASGPSSDAHSDTQYF.

Comments on this clonotype: This may stem from a read error, because a much larger clone lies one nucleotide away. The chain has TRBV7-9 and TRBJ2-2; D gene uncertain. This CDR3 spans 14 amino acids. The germline V gene has CDR1 SEHNR and CDR2 FQNEAQ (reference sequence). The CDR3 region is CASSLDTNIGELFF. The DNA of the CDR3 is TGTGCCAGCAGCTTGGATACGAACATCGGGGAGCTGTTTTTT.

The V gene is TRBV12-3 or TRBV12-4, the J gene TRBJ2-5; D is possibly TRBD1 (6 bases). CDR3 length equals 14 residues. The ends were cut back, 4 bases at V and 5 bases at J, with 14 bases in the middle. The CDR3 sequence: CASSSTGFGETQYF. CDR3 DNA sequence: TGTGCCAGCAGTTCTACAGGGTTTGGTGAGACCCAGTACTTC.

Turning to this clonotype: One end of the junction fails to match germline, which may point to a read error. This chain joins TRBV12-3 or TRBV12-4 and TRBJ2-1; D unclear. The CDR3 covers 15 residues. CDR3 in DNA: TGTGCCAGCAGTTTAGGCGGTCGGAGAACCAATGAGCGGTTCTTC. The encoded protein is CASSLGGRRTNERFF.

Points on this clonotype: A read error may account for a junction end that differs from germline. V gene TRBV12-3 or TRBV12-4 combines with J gene TRBJ2-5; tentative D call: TRBD2 (6 bases). The CDR3 loop spans 14 amino acids. CDR3 nucleotide sequence: TGTGCCAGCAGTTTATATAGCGGCCAAGAGACCCTGTACTTC. It translates to CASSLYSGQETLYF.

The gene calls are TRBV20-1 and TRBJ2-5, with D possibly TRBD1 on 6 matching bases. The J call is uncertain, as TRBJ2-7 better fits the DNA end. Per germline, CDR1 DFQATT and CDR2 SNEGSKA (reference sequence). This CDR3 has 16 amino acids. The DNA for the CDR3 is TGCAGTGCCAAGAAAGGGGGTCGCAGGTTGAGCTACGAGCAGTACTTC. Translating gives CSAKKGGRRLSYEQYF.

The genes are TRBV9 and TRBJ1-6; D may be TRBD1 (5 bases). This CDR3 region has 16 residues. Germline V gene sequence: CDR1 SGDLS, CDR2 YYNGEE. The V gene lost 3 bases and the J gene lost 7 bases, with 17 bases spanning the gap. The CDR3 region is CASSATRERANSPLHF. The CDR3 nucleotides read TGTGCCAGCAGCGCGACCAGGGAACGGGCCAATTCACCCCTCCACTTT.

This clonotype was counted at least ten times. The chain couples TRBV12-3 or TRBV12-4 to TRBJ2-4, with 14 bases identical to TRBD2. Trimming cost V 6 bases and J 13 bases; bases outside gene matches: 11. This CDR3 comprises 15 residues. The chain's CDR3 is CASRTSGGAYNEQYF. DNA for the CDR3: TGTGCCAGCAGGACTAGCGGGGGGGCGTACAATGAGCAGTACTTC.

CDR3 nucleotides: TGCAGTGCCACACTGGGACCCGGGGGTGGCTACACCTTC. Translation gives CSATLGPGGGYTF. The J gene is TRBJ1-2, the V gene TRBV20-1; D is perhaps TRBD1 (5 bases). This CDR3 comprises 13 residues. CDR1 is DFQATT, CDR2 SNEGSKA, per germline (reference sequence). V was clipped by 6 bases and J by 7 bases, with 18 bases between them.

The rearrangement joins TRBV20-1 to TRBJ2-1; 8 nucleotides agree with TRBD2. This CDR3 is built from 15 residues. Looked up from germline, CDR1 is DFQATT and CDR2 is SNEGSKA (reference sequence). The V and J ends lost 5 bases and 3 bases, in that order; junction bases with no gene match: 9. CDR3 protein: CSARAPGGLYNEQFF. Here the CDR3 DNA reads TGCAGTGCTCGGGCGCCGGGGGGGCTCTACAATGAGCAGTTCTTC.

The rearrangement links TRBV10-3 to TRBJ2-2; no firm D call. The V gene's germline CDR1 is ENHRY and CDR2 SYGVKD. This CDR3 has 13 amino acids. Trimming removed 6 bases from V and 4 bases from J, with 9 bases in between. The CDR3 is CAIRGSSTGELFF. In DNA, the CDR3 is TGTGCCATCAGGGGGTCTTCCACCGGGGAGCTGTTTTTT.

In its sample, this clonotype was seen a few times. The chain uses TRBV2 and TRBJ1-6; D ambiguous. Between the trimmed V and J ends, which lost 6 bases and 15 bases, there was a span of 15 bases. Per germline, CDR1 SNHLY and CDR2 FYNNEI. The CDR3 spans 12 residues. CDR3 residues: CASRDDHAFLHF. In nucleotides, the CDR3 is TGTGCCAGCAGGGATGACCACGCTTTCCTCCACTTT.

In this sample, this clonotype turned up a few times. The J gene is TRBJ2-5, the V gene TRBV25-1, with D perhaps TRBD2 (6 bases). The CDR3 runs 14 residues. CDR1 MGHDK and CDR2 SYGVNS come from the germline V gene. V lost 1 base and J 5 bases, leaving 11 bases between the germline ends. In DNA form, the CDR3 reads TGTGCCAGCAGTGAATGGGGGGTTGAGGAGACCCAGTACTTC. Amino acid sequence: CASSEWGVEETQYF.

This clonotype was counted a few times. The chain combines TRBV14 with TRBJ1-2; possible D gene TRBD1, 5 bases. The ends were cut back, 1 base at V and 7 bases at J, with 10 bases in the middle. The length of the CDR3 is 13 residues. Germline assignment: CDR1 SGHDN and CDR2 FVKESK. CDR3 sequence (DNA): TGTGCCAGCAGCCAAGGGCAGGGAGTTGGCTACACCTTC. Translated: CASSQGQGVGYTF.

In its sample, this clonotype was seen a few times. CDR3 residues: CASSAGVVAGFTYNEQFF. CDR3 nucleotide sequence: TGTGCCAGCAGTGCTGGGGTGGTAGCGGGGTTTACCTACAATGAGCAGTTCTTC. The chain carries TRBV6-1 and TRBJ2-1, with 8 bases lining up with TRBD2. V was pared by 4 bases and J by 2 bases, with 13 bases of the junction left unmatched. CDR1 and CDR2 from the germline V gene are MNHNS and SASEGT. The CDR3 consists of 18 residues.